This TCR beta chain was sequenced in a study of beta chain features in type 1 diabetes (dated by TCRdb to 2017 to 2018). A note on the overall study: No differences in mean age, gender distribution, total cell number or subset yield were found between patients and healthy donors. A total of 107,917,701 sorted cells were examined across all samples, and the number of cells per subset was strongly correlated with RNA yield. The study compared TCRB repertoires of sorted circulating CD4+ T cell subsets between recently diagnosed type 1 diabetes patients and matched healthy donors. Regulatory and stem cell-like memory subsets were obtained from only 8 patients and roughly 8 healthy donors, while naive and central memory subsets were obtained from all 30 or so donors.

Each donor gave one peripheral blood draw, averaging roughly 120 mL, which was collected into heparinised tubes. Using a panel that included CD45RO, CCR7, CD25, CD127, CD95 and CD27, naive, central memory, regulatory and stem cell-like memory CD4+ T cells were sorted on a BD FACSAria II. Every sorted population had a purity above 95%. PBMCs were isolated immediately by Lymphoprep density gradient centrifugation and stained directly without culture. To minimize batch effects, samples were stained and sorted in pairs, one healthy donor with one patient per experiment. This clone was counted only a few times. Its cognate antigen has yet to be identified. No base-level quality is on record; no much larger clone is a single base apart. The entire amount of isolated RNA was reverse transcribed using the High Capacity cDNA Reverse Transcription Kit, so the sequenced TCRB transcripts were expressed ones. Deep immunoSEQ sequencing was applied to naive, central memory and regulatory T cell samples, giving an average of about 3.6 million total reads per sample. Sorted cells were lysed in RLT buffer and RNA was extracted with DNase-treated RNeasy Micro or Mini kits, depending on cell number. Each cell subset was processed on its own to prevent cross-contamination, while patient and healthy donor samples were processed together. The immunoSEQ multiplex PCR was used to amplify TCRB sequences from cDNA, generating 87-bp fragments that spanned the CDR3 region. The amplicons were sequenced using the Illumina HiSeq platform. In the source study's methods: PCR bias was corrected computationally using synthetic template baselines, and reads within Hamming distance 2 were collapsed, with unmergeable singletons discarded. By aligning reads against IMGT, V, D and J genes, CDR3 length, and insertions or deletions at six rearrangement sites were assigned. Within each subset, clonotype counts were normalized to sorted cell number, and only after that were true diversity and Gini coefficients computed with the tcR R package. The overlap coefficient, calculated on TCRB nucleotide sequences, was used to quantify repertoire sharing. As a proxy for the pre-selection repertoire, out-of-frame TCRB sequences from naive cells were analyzed. What TCRdb holds here is the immuneACCESS table cut down to in-frame rearrangements. Part of the clones is not present; checked against another copy, under half of the missing clones reflect an unresolved V gene, and the others are unexplained. That table gives V, J and clone size, and the DNA gave D and trimming. The sample has over 650,000 clones on record, 11% to 15% of them singletons. The top ten hold just under 0.04% of the sample.

Here is what the overall study found, with its caveats: Because the HLA sub-analyses included only small numbers of individuals, any influence of HLA type on TCRB rearrangement was left unresolved. Shorter templates might have been favored by PCR, but patient and control samples were amplified and corrected together, so both groups would have been affected equally by any skew. A moderate but significant shortening of TCRB CDR3 length was observed in type 1 diabetes patients in all four CD4+ subsets. Fewer insertions and more nucleotide deletions at VDJ recombination sites were observed in patients with type 1 diabetes, implying thymic rearrangement abnormalities. The naive, central memory and regulatory TCRB repertoires appeared to resemble one another more closely among patients than among healthy donors. Because cDNA was sequenced instead of genomic DNA, activated cells with high expression could be over-represented, although the groups did not differ in activation or CD3 levels.

V is pruned by 3 bases and J by 4 bases, leaving 1 base of the junction without a gene match. The germline V gene gives CDR1 as MGHRA and CDR2 as YSYEKL. Inclusive of the bounding cysteine and phenylalanine, the CDR3 is 15 residues long. Only CDR3 DNA is held: 45 bases, read in frame from base 1. The sequencing sample was made of naive CD4+ T cells from blood. The meaning of the sample's cell subset or site label: true naive CD4+ T cells. The sequence came from a man between 18 and 35 years old with type 1 diabetes. This chain joins TRBV4-1 to TRBJ2-5, with 14 bases in between that match TRBD2. For the CDR3, the sequence is CASSQGLAGAETQYF. The nucleotides are TGCGCCAGCAGCCAGGGACTAGCGGGAGCAGAGACCCAGTACTTC.